This is a list of T cell receptor beta chains from one sample in a study of Ad26.COV2.S vaccination and SARS-CoV-2 variants. Clones were read by immunoSEQ multiplex PCR, and TCRdb kept only the in-frame ones, dropping some. This table holds about 680,000 clones, more than 70% found once. The input for sequencing was peripheral blood, taken in a trial of Ad26.COV2.S vaccine versus placebo. These receptors were taken from a person aged 18 to 65 who received the Ad26.COV2.S COVID-19 vaccine or a placebo. CDR3s include the opening cysteine and the closing phenylalanine or tryptophan. The D gene is left open where the match is weak. A row's size may be missing; if present it is once, few, many or a size class.

clone_size,d_call,j_call,v_call,cdr3_nt,cdr3_aa
.,TRBD2,TRBJ2-7,TRBV6-5,TGTGCCAGCAGCAAGAATAGCGGGACCTACGAGCAGTACTTC,CASSKNSGTYEQYF
.,.,TRBJ1-6,TRBV6-5,TGTGCCAGCGGGGTGGGGGGTCGCTCACCCCTCCACTTT,CASGVGGRSPLHF
.,TRBD2,TRBJ2-3,TRBV7-2,TGTGCCAGCAGCTCGGCGGGAGTCACAGATACGCAGTATTTT,CASSSAGVTDTQYF
.,.,TRBJ2-1,TRBV19,TGTGCCAGTAGTATGTGGGGGGTTGAGCAGTTCTTC,CASSMWGVEQFF
once,.,TRBJ1-6,TRBV7-9,TGTGCCAGCAGCTTAGGTCTCGGGGGGGGCTCACCCCTCCACTTT,CASSLGLGGGSPLHF
.,.,TRBJ1-3,TRBV24-1,TGTGCCACCAGTGATTCTAGTCGGGGGCTCGGAAACACCATATATTTT,CATSDSSRGLGNTIYF
.,.,TRBJ1-5,TRBV5-1,TGCGCCAGCAGCTTGAGTGGGGGGAATCAGCCCCAGCATTTT,CASSLSGGNQPQHF
.,.,TRBJ1-1,TRBV7-2,TGTGCCAGCAGCTCCCGTCGTGTTAAAACTGAAGCTTTCTTT,CASSSRRVKTEAFF
few,TRBD1,TRBJ1-2,TRBV7-2,TGTGCCAGCAGGCCGACAGGGGAAGCCTATGGCTACACCTTC,CASRPTGEAYGYTF
.,.,TRBJ1-4,TRBV2,TGTGCCAGCAGTGAGCGGGGAGGGGGTGAAAAACTGTTTTTT,CASSERGGGEKLFF
.,.,TRBJ1-1,TRBV27,TGTGCCAGCAAACTGACAGGGAACACTGAAGCTTTCTTT,CASKLTGNTEAFF
once,.,TRBJ1-3,TRBV4-3,TGCGCCAGCAGCCAGACCCACTCTGGAAACACCATATATTTT,CASSQTHSGNTIYF
.,.,TRBJ2-2,TRBV6-5,TGTGCCAGCAGTTACACAGGAAAGACCGGGGAGCTGTTTTTT,CASSYTGKTGELFF
.,.,TRBJ2-7,TRBV27,TGTGCCAGCAGTTCCGCCTCCGGGACGCCGACGACCTACGAGCAGTACTTC,CASSSASGTPTTYEQYF
.,TRBD1,TRBJ1-2,TRBV9,TGTGCCAGCAGCGTAGGGACAGGTCGATCTAACTATGGCTACACCTTC,CASSVGTGRSNYGYTF
.,TRBD2,TRBJ2-7,TRBV3-1/TRBV3-2,TGTGCCAGCAGCCAAGGGCTAGCGGGGACCTACGAGCAGTACTTC,CASSQGLAGTYEQYF
once,.,TRBJ2-3,TRBV6-2/TRBV6-3,TGTGCCAGCAGTCAACTCGACTTGAGGACAGATACGCAGTATTTT,CASSQLDLRTDTQYF
.,.,TRBJ2-7,TRBV11-3,TGTGCCAGCAGCTTAGGGTCGGACTACGAGCAGTACTTC,CASSLGSDYEQYF
.,TRBD1,TRBJ1-3,TRBV7-9,TGTGCCAGCAGCCCCGTAGGGACAGGCTCTGGAAACACCATATATTTT,CASSPVGTGSGNTIYF
once,.,TRBJ2-5,TRBV6-5,TGTGCCAGCAGTTACGGGGCGGAGCTCCAAGAGACCCAGTACTTC,CASSYGAELQETQYF
.,TRBD2,TRBJ2-2,TRBV11-2,TGTGCCAGCATCCTTGGGGAGGGGTCGAACACCGGGGAGCTGTTTTTT,CASILGEGSNTGELFF
.,.,TRBJ2-2,TRBV15,TGTGCCACCAGCAGACAAGGGGTAGGACCCACCGGGGAGCTGTTTTTT,CATSRQGVGPTGELFF
.,.,TRBJ2-1,TRBV11-3,TGTGCCAGCAGCTTACAGGAATACAGAGAGCAGTTCTTC,CASSLQEYREQFF
.,.,TRBJ1-5,TRBV24-1,TGTGCCACCAGTGATGGAGGGTGGCAGCCCCAGCATTTT,CATSDGGWQPQHF
.,.,TRBJ1-6,TRBV24-1,TGTGCCACCAGAAGGGATAATTCACCCCTCCACTTT,CATRRDNSPLHF
.,.,TRBJ2-1,TRBV6-5,TGTGCCAGCAGCCTGATTAGCGGACCTAGGAATGAGCAGTTCTTC,CASSLISGPRNEQFF
.,TRBD2,TRBJ2-7,TRBV6-2/TRBV6-3,TGTGCCAGCAGCCTCCATGGGACTAGCGGCGAGCAGTACTTC,CASSLHGTSGEQYF
.,.,TRBJ1-2,TRBV19,TGTGCCAGTGGATCCGAGATTACCTATGGCTACACCTTC,CASGSEITYGYTF
.,.,TRBJ1-5,TRBV19,TGTGCCAGTGCGCGGGTTGGGGCCGGTCAGCCCCAGCATTTT,CASARVGAGQPQHF
.,.,TRBJ1-4,TRBV19,TGTGCCAGTAGTATACCGAGTGAAAAACTGTTTTTT,CASSIPSEKLFF
.,TRBD2,TRBJ2-5,TRBV11-2,TGTGCCAGCAGCGGTAGCGGGAGCTTTCAAGAGACCCAGTACTTC,CASSGSGSFQETQYF
.,.,TRBJ2-7,TRBV4-1,TGCGCCAGCAGCCAAGAGGGATGGGGGGCCCGCTACGAGCAGTACTTC,CASSQEGWGARYEQYF
once,.,TRBJ2-5,TRBV6-5,TGTGCCAGCAGCACCCGTGAGGAGACCCAGTACTTC,CASSTREETQYF
.,.,TRBJ1-2,TRBV5-4,TGTGCCAGCAGCTTGGCCGTGTCAAACTATGGCTACACCTTC,CASSLAVSNYGYTF
.,TRBD1,TRBJ2-5,TRBV18,TGTGCCAGCTCACCTGACAGGGGGACCAAAGAGACCCAGTACTTC,CASSPDRGTKETQYF
.,.,TRBJ1-5,TRBV19,TGTGCCAGTAGTATCCTAGGAGGGTATCAGCCCCAGCATTTT,CASSILGGYQPQHF
.,.,TRBJ1-3,TRBV30,TGTGCCTGGAGTGCCCGCGACGTCACCATATATTTT,CAWSARDVTIYF
.,.,TRBJ1-2,TRBV24-1,TGTGCCACCAGTGAGTACCCTTCCTATGGCTACACCTTC,CATSEYPSYGYTF
.,.,TRBJ1-1,TRBV5-1,TGCGCCAGCAGCCTCCTGGCGGGAACGAACACTGAAGCTTTCTTT,CASSLLAGTNTEAFF
.,.,TRBJ2-5,TRBV20-1,TGCAGTGCTCGCCCCTGGGAGACCCAGTACTTC,CSARPWETQYF
.,TRBD1,TRBJ2-2,TRBV7-7,TGTGCCAGCAGCTTTGACAGGGGGCAAGGCGGGGAGCTGTTTTTT,CASSFDRGQGGELFF
.,.,TRBJ1-2,TRBV12-3/TRBV12-4,TGTGCCAGCAGTTCAGGATACTATGGCTACACCTTC,CASSSGYYGYTF
.,TRBD1,TRBJ1-2,TRBV5-1,TGCGCCAGCAGCTTGTCCCCCGGGACAGAGTACTATGGCTACACCTTC,CASSLSPGTEYYGYTF
.,TRBD2,TRBJ2-5,TRBV24-1,TGTGCCACCTTCCAGGCTAGCGGGAGCAGGGTAATTCAGTCGGAGACCCAGTACTTC,CATFQASGSRVIQSETQYF
.,.,TRBJ2-3,TRBV9,TGTGCCAGCAGCGTAGTGGAGGGGGGAACAGATACGCAGTATTTT,CASSVVEGGTDTQYF
.,.,TRBJ2-7,TRBV5-1,TGCGCCAGCAGCTTGTTAGGGGGAGGCGAGCAGTACTTC,CASSLLGGGEQYF
many,.,TRBJ1-6,TRBV6-5,TGTGCCAGCAGTTACAGGACAGAGAATTCACCCCTCCACTTT,CASSYRTENSPLHF
.,TRBD2,TRBJ2-1,TRBV6-5,TGTGCCAGTACTAGCGGGAGGGGTAATGAGCAGTTCTTC,CASTSGRGNEQFF
few,.,TRBJ2-7,TRBV3-1/TRBV3-2,TGTGCCAGCAGCCGCGGGACTTCCTACGAGCAGTACTTC,CASSRGTSYEQYF
.,.,TRBJ2-1,TRBV14,TGTGCCAGCAGCCAAGGGGGCCCATACAATGAGCAGTTCTTC,CASSQGGPYNEQFF
.,.,TRBJ1-4,TRBV6-7,TGTGCCAGCAGTCCCGGGGGGTCTACTAATGAAAAACTGTTTTTT,CASSPGGSTNEKLFF